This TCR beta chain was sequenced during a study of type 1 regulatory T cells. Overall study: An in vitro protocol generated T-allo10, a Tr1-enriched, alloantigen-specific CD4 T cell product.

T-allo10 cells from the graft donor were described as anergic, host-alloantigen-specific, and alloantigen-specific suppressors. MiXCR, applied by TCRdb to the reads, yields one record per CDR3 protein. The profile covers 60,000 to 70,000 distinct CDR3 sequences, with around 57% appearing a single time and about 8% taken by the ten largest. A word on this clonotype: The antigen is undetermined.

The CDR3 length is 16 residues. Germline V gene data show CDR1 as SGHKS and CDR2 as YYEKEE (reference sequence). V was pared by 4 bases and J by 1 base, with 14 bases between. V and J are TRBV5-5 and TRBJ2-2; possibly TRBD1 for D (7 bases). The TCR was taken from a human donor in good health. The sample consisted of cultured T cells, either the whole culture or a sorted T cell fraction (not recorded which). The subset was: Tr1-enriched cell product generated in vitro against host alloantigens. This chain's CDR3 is CASSMAGQQNTGELFF. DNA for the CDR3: TGTGCCAGCAGCATGGCGGGACAGCAGAACACCGGGGAGCTGTTTTTT. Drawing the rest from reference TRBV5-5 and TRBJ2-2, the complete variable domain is DAGVTQSPTHLIKTRGQQVTLRCSPISGHKSVSWYQQVLGQGPQFIFQYYEKEERGRGNFPDRFSARQFPNYSSELNVNALLLGDSALYLCASSMAGQQNTGELFFGEGSRLTVL.